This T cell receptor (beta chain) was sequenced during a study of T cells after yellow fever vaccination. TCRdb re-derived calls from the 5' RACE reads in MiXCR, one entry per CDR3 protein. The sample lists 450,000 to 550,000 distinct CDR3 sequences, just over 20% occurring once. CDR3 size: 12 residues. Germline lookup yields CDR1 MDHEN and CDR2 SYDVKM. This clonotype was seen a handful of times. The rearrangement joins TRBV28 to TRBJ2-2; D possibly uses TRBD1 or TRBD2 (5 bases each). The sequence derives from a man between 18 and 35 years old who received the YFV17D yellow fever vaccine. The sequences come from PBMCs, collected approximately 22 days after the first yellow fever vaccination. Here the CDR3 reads CVAGRNTGELFF. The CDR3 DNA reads TGTGTCGCAGGGAGGAACACCGGGGAGCTGTTTTTT.